Below are 21 T cell receptor beta chains sequenced from a single sample in a study of shared clonotypes between healthy human individuals. Clones were read by immunoSEQ multiplex PCR, and TCRdb kept only the in-frame ones, dropping some. The table lists about 1.5 million clones, approximately 97% of them singletons. The sequenced material came from naive CD4+ T cells sorted from blood. The subset here: CD45RA+ positively selected. The receptors originated from a man between 25 and 39 years old in good health.

The V call is TRBV28, the J call TRBJ2-1, with 11 bases fitting TRBD1. This CDR3 spans 14 amino acids. Germline CDR1 and CDR2: MDHEN and SYDVKM. The V gene end was trimmed by 5 bases and the J gene end by 9 bases; junction bases not matched to a gene: 6. CDR3 bases: TGTGCCAGCAGTCAGGGACAGGGGGTTGTTGAGCAGTTCTTC. Its protein product is CASSQGQGVVEQFF. Using reference TRBV28 and TRBJ2-1 for the parts outside the CDR3, the full variable domain is DVKVTQSSRYLVKRTGEKVFLECVQDMDHENMFWYRQDPGLGLRLIYFSYDVKMKEKGDIPEGYSVSREKKERFSLILESASTNQTSMYLCASSQGQGVVEQFFGPGTRLTVL.

V usage is TRBV10-2 and J usage is TRBJ1-2; no definite D call. The germline V gene has CDR1 WSHSY and CDR2 SAAADI. The CDR3 covers 15 residues. The germline V and J ends were trimmed by 1 base and 5 bases, with 14 bases remaining between them. CDR3 region: CASSEFGLNLYGYTF. CDR3 in DNA: TGCGCCAGCAGTGAGTTCGGTCTAAACCTATATGGCTACACCTTC.

In this sample, this clone turned up once. This chain connects TRBV7-9 to TRBJ2-1; D tentatively fits TRBD1 or TRBD2 (5 bases each). CDR1 SEHNR and CDR2 FQNEAQ come from the germline V gene (reference sequence). This CDR3 has 13 residues. Trimming cost V 4 bases and J 7 bases, with 11 bases left between them. CDR3 bases: TGTGCCAGCAGCTCCGAGGGACCGAATGAGCAGTTCTTC. Residues: CASSSEGPNEQFF.

This rearrangement joins TRBV27 to TRBJ2-7; a weak D match, TRBD1 (7 bases). Germline CDR1 and CDR2: MNHEY and SMNVEV (reference sequence). The CDR3 is 14 amino acids. Trimming pared 2 bases from V and 3 bases from J, leaving 11 bases between. CDR3 sequence (DNA): TGTGCCAGCAGTTTACCAGGGGGAGGCTACGAGCAGTACTTC. Translation gives CASSLPGGGYEQYF.

The chain is built from TRBV7-9 and TRBJ2-5; a weak D match, TRBD2 (6 bases). Germline loops: CDR1 SEHNR, CDR2 FQNEAQ (reference sequence). The CDR3 spans 13 residues. With 5 bases removed from V and 8 bases from J, the gap between germline ends came to 15 bases. CDR3 loop: CASSPSTSVTQYF. The CDR3 nucleotides are TGTGCCAGCAGCCCCTCGACTAGTGTAACCCAGTACTTC. Based on the CDR3 plus reference TRBV7-9 and TRBJ2-5, the full variable domain is DTGVSQNPRHKITKRGQNVTFRCDPISEHNRLYWYRQTLGQGPEFLTYFQNEAQLEKSRLLSDRFSAERPKGSFSTLEIQRTEQGDSAMYLCASSPSTSVTQYFGPGTRLLVL.

The rearrangement links TRBV7-9 to TRBJ1-5; possible D gene TRBD1, 6 bases. The CDR3 is 12 amino acids. The V gene lost 5 bases and the J gene lost 7 bases, with 9 bases spanning the gap. CDR1 and CDR2 from the germline V gene are SEHNR and FQNEAQ (reference sequence). CDR3 in amino acids: CASSKTGQPQHF. The CDR3 nucleotides read TGTGCCAGCAGCAAAACAGGGCAGCCCCAGCATTTT.

The chain carries TRBV18 and TRBJ2-5; 8 nucleotides line up with TRBD1. Germline lookup yields CDR1 KGHSH and CDR2 LQKENI. J gave up 1 base and V 3 bases, and 4 bases lay outside the gene matches. The CDR3 runs to 15 residues. The CDR3 DNA is TGTGCCAGCTCACCTTCCAGGGGGCCCCAAGAGACCCAGTACTTC. Its translation: CASSPSRGPQETQYF.

The rearrangement uses TRBV10-3 and TRBJ2-3, with D maybe TRBD2 (6 bases). V lost 4 bases and J 6 bases, leaving 11 bases between the germline ends. This CDR3 contains 13 residues. The germline CDR1 and CDR2 sequences are ENHRY and SYGVKD. The chain's CDR3 is CAISAGEGDTQYF. The DNA for the CDR3 is TGTGCCATCAGTGCGGGAGAGGGGGATACGCAGTATTTT.

This chain connects TRBV10-2 to TRBJ2-1; D is uncertain. In germline, CDR1 is WSHSY, CDR2 SAAADI. Trimming stripped 10 bases from V and 7 bases from J, with 14 bases between. This CDR3 spans 12 amino acids. DNA for the CDR3: TGCGCCACGGGTCCCCTACCTAATGAGCAGTTCTTC. Translated, it gives CATGPLPNEQFF.

The chain couples TRBV9 to TRBJ2-7, with D possibly TRBD2 on 5 matching bases. CDR1 SGDLS and CDR2 YYNGEE come from the germline V gene. This CDR3 comprises 15 residues. Trimming pared 4 bases from V and 5 bases from J, leaving 19 bases between. CDR3 residues: CASSSSGISLDEQYF. The CDR3 DNA reads as TGTGCCAGCAGCTCTTCGGGGATCAGCCTTGACGAGCAGTACTTC.

The V gene is TRBV5-5, the J gene TRBJ2-3; 9 positions agree with TRBD2. Germline V gene lookup returns CDR1 SGHKS and CDR2 YYEKEE (reference sequence). The V segment lost 0 bases and the J segment 2 bases; nucleotides outside the gene matches: 10. The CDR3 runs 18 residues. This chain's CDR3 is CASSLGVAGASATDTQYF. The CDR3 region has the DNA TGTGCCAGCAGCTTGGGGGTAGCGGGAGCTTCCGCCACAGATACGCAGTATTTT.

This chain connects TRBV11-3 to TRBJ2-7; no clear D gene. Germline CDR1 SGHNT, CDR2 YENEEA. V gave up 5 bases and J gave up 2 bases, with 19 bases separating them. The CDR3 has 16 amino acids. The CDR3 protein is CASSPSGVQPTYEQYF. CDR3 nucleotides: TGTGCCAGCAGCCCGTCAGGAGTACAGCCTACCTACGAGCAGTACTTC.

The DNA for the CDR3 is TGTGCCAGCAGTTTCGTGGCGGGGGACGGCTACGAGCAGTACTTC. Translated, it gives CASSFVAGDGYEQYF. J is TRBJ2-7 and V is TRBV28; TRBD2 agrees at 7 bases. Germline CDR1 and CDR2: MDHEN and SYDVKM. The V and J ends lost 3 bases and 3 bases, in that order; junction bases with no gene match: 8. The CDR3 spans 15 residues.

The chain joins TRBV7-9 to TRBJ2-5; D remains ambiguous. The V end was cut by 5 bases, the J end by 4 bases, with 20 bases between. CDR1 is SEHNR, CDR2 FQNEAQ, per germline (reference sequence). The CDR3 contains 16 residues. The CDR3 protein is CASSRGGASGLETQYF. The CDR3 coding sequence is TGTGCCAGCAGCCGAGGCGGAGCCTCGGGTTTAGAGACCCAGTACTTC.

This chain connects TRBV6-1 to TRBJ2-7, with 8 positions matching TRBD2. With V trimmed by 7 bases and J by 1 base, 6 bases remained unmatched. Per germline, CDR1 MNHNS and CDR2 SASEGT. The CDR3 sequence is 14 residues long. The CDR3: CASTPGGISYEQYF. In nucleotides, the CDR3 is TGTGCCAGCACCCCGGGAGGGATTTCCTACGAGCAGTACTTC.

This sequence joins TRBV5-6 and TRBJ1-5; possibly TRBD1 for D (5 bases). CDR1 is SGHDT, CDR2 YYEEEE, per germline. Deletions cut 3 bases from V and 7 bases from J, with 11 bases between. The CDR3 is 13 amino acids. In nucleotides, the CDR3 is TGTGCCAGCAGCTATGGGGACGGCCAGCCCCAGCATTTT. Translated: CASSYGDGQPQHF.

The chain uses TRBV6-5 and TRBJ2-7; D remains unclear. Looked up from germline, CDR1 is MNHEY and CDR2 is SVGAGI. Trimming took 2 bases from V and 0 from J, leaving 8 bases between them. The CDR3 contains 14 residues. The DNA of the CDR3 is TGTGCCAGCAGTTACCAGCAGTTCTCCTACGAGCAGTACTTC. It is translated as CASSYQQFSYEQYF.

This clone was counted a single time. V and J are TRBV9 and TRBJ2-3; 7 bases agree with TRBD2. Germline CDR1 is SGDLS and CDR2 is YYNGEE. The CDR3 contains 16 residues. Unmatched junction bases numbered 12, after V lost 2 bases and J lost 6 bases. CDR3: CASSVTSSSRSDTQYF. For the CDR3, the DNA is TGTGCCAGCAGCGTGACTAGCTCCAGCCGTTCGGATACGCAGTATTTT. Variable domain in full (rest from reference TRBV9 and TRBJ2-3): DSGVTQTPKHLITATGQRVTLRCSPRSGDLSVYWYQQSLDQGLQFLIQYYNGEERAKGNILERFSAQQFPDLHSELNLSSLELGDSALYFCASSVTSSSRSDTQYFGPGTRLTVL.

The genes are TRBV2 and TRBJ2-3; 9 bases line up with TRBD1. V dropped 4 bases and J dropped 6; count of bases not matched to a gene: 5. This CDR3 is 14 amino acids long. Germline V lookup: CDR1 SNHLY, CDR2 FYNNEI. The DNA of the CDR3 is TGTGCCAGCAGTGGGAGGACAGGGGTGGATACGCAGTATTTT. This encodes CASSGRTGVDTQYF.

This chain links TRBV21-1 with TRBJ2-3; no check of the table's D call, TRBD1, against the DNA was made. TRBV21-1 is assigned pseudogene status. The CDR3 is 16 amino acids. The CDR3 loop reads CASSVQIPTSTDTQYF. The CDR3 bases are TGTGCCAGCAGCGTACAGATCCCTACTTCCACAGATACGCAGTATTTT.

The chain employs TRBV18 and TRBJ2-3; D is uncertain. This CDR3 is 13 amino acids long. In germline, CDR1 is KGHSH, CDR2 LQKENI. V lost 8 bases and J lost 5, with 14 bases in between. The CDR3 DNA is TGTGCCAGCCATTCGAGGTTAGGAGATACGCAGTATTTT. Its protein product is CASHSRLGDTQYF. Together with reference TRBV18 and TRBJ2-3, the CDR3 gives the full variable domain: NAGVMQNPRHLVRRRGQEARLRCSPMKGHSHVYWYRQLPEEGLKFMVYLQKENIIDESGMPKERFSAEFPKEGPSILRIQQVVRGDSAAYFCASHSRLGDTQYFGPGTRLTVL.